The 22 T cell receptor beta chains below all came from one sample that was sequenced in a study of T cell responses to AZD1222 COVID-19 vaccine. Only in-frame clones appear in the TCRdb table, and some are missing; sequencing was by immunoSEQ multiplex PCR. The sample yields some 110,000 clones, over 80% seen once. Sequencing used peripheral blood, obtained on day 0 of AZD1222 vaccination. The receptors here all came from an adult in good health.

This chain uses TRBV4-2 with TRBJ2-5; D not certain. V gave up 0 bases and J gave up 4 bases, with 15 bases separating them. The CDR3 length is 16 residues. CDR1 LGHNA and CDR2 YNFKEQ come from the germline V gene. The CDR3 region has the DNA TGTGCCAGCAGCCAAGATCCACACAAGAGTTTAGAGACCCAGTACTTC. This codes for CASSQDPHKSLETQYF.

Remarks on this clone: One junction end does not reproduce the germline sequence, and a read error may be involved. The chain links TRBV28 to TRBJ2-7; a possible D gene is TRBD1 (6 bases). The CDR3 loop spans 14 amino acids. In germline, CDR1 is MDHEN, CDR2 SYDVKM. In DNA form, the CDR3 reads TGTGCCAGCAGTTTATTGCTTCGGACAGCTCACCCCAGTTTC. Encoded protein: CASSLLLRTAHPSF.

The chain combines TRBV7-2 with TRBJ1-6, with 8 bases fitting TRBD1. CDR3 size: 15 residues. CDR1 is SGHTA and CDR2 is FQGNSA in the germline V gene. The junction had 9 bases not matched to a gene; V was cut back by 7 bases and J by 7 bases. CDR3 in DNA: TGTGCCAGCACGACCCAGGGGGCGAGGAATTCACCCCTCCACTTT. This codes for CASTTQGARNSPLHF. Full variable domain (rest looked up from reference TRBV7-2 and TRBJ1-6): GAGVSQSPSNKVTEKGKDVELRCDPISGHTALYWYRQSLGQGLEFLIYFQGNSAPDKSGLPSDRFSAERTGGSVSTLTIQRTQQEDSAVYLCASTTQGARNSPLHFGNGTRLTVT.

This chain joins TRBV27 and TRBJ1-5, with D unclear. The CDR3 has 13 amino acids. The germline V and J ends were trimmed by 6 bases and 4 bases, with 10 bases remaining between them. CDR1 MNHEY and CDR2 SMNVEV come from the germline V gene (reference sequence). The DNA for the CDR3 is TGTGCCAGCAGAGGACGGATGAATCAGCCCCAGCATTTT. Protein: CASRGRMNQPQHF.

This chain joins TRBV7-9 and TRBJ2-7; 8 nucleotides line up with TRBD1. The trim removed 6 bases at V and 0 bases at J, leaving 4 bases unmatched. CDR1 is SEHNR, CDR2 FQNEAQ, per germline (reference sequence). The CDR3 length is 14 residues. Written as DNA, the CDR3 is TGTGCCAGCAGAGACGACAGGGGCTCCTACGAGCAGTACTTC. Amino acids: CASRDDRGSYEQYF.

This chain uses TRBV3-1 (or the pseudogene TRBV3-2) with TRBJ2-3; TRBD1 aligns across 11 bases. Germline V gene lookup returns CDR1 LGHDT and CDR2 YNNKEL (reference sequence). With 4 bases clipped from V and 4 bases from J, the junction kept 13 bases outside the gene matches. This CDR3 is 18 amino acids long. The CDR3 spells CASSPRTGGYVLPDTQYF. The CDR3 DNA reads as TGTGCCAGCAGCCCCAGGACAGGGGGCTATGTACTGCCAGATACGCAGTATTTT.

The chain carries TRBV9 and TRBJ1-4; D is undetermined. Looked up from germline, CDR1 is SGDLS and CDR2 is YYNGEE. The CDR3 extends over 16 amino acids. Trimming took 1 base from V and 0 from J, leaving 10 bases between them. Here the CDR3 DNA reads TGTGCCAGCAGCGTAACCCCCCGGGCAACTAATGAAAAACTGTTTTTT. Translating it yields CASSVTPRATNEKLFF.

This clone has a single count. V is TRBV2 and J is TRBJ1-3; D is undetermined. This CDR3 spans 17 amino acids. V was clipped by 2 bases and J by 2 bases, with 16 bases between them. Germline V gene lookup returns CDR1 SNHLY and CDR2 FYNNEI. This CDR3 is CASSEFGLRGPGNTIYF. DNA for the CDR3: TGTGCCAGCAGTGAATTCGGGCTTCGCGGGCCTGGAAACACCATATATTTT.

The V and J genes are TRBV7-8 and TRBJ2-3, with a possible D match to TRBD1 (5 bases). V lost 4 bases, J lost 6 bases, and 8 bases lay in between. This CDR3 has 12 residues. Per germline, CDR1 SGHVS and CDR2 FQNEAQ. The CDR3: CASSYYRDTQYF. CDR3 nucleotides: TGTGCCAGCAGCTACTACAGGGATACGCAGTATTTT.

The gene calls are TRBV7-9 and TRBJ2-2; D gene unclear. Trimming left V 6 bases short and J 5 bases short, with 7 bases between. Germline CDR1 and CDR2: SEHNR and FQNEAQ (reference sequence). This CDR3 has 12 residues. CDR3 bases: TGTGCCAGCAGGTGGGGTACCGGGGAGCTGTTTTTT. Amino acids: CASRWGTGELFF.

This sequence joins TRBV7-2 and TRBJ2-3, with 9 bases that match TRBD2. The CDR3 is 17 residues long. CDR1 is SGHTA and CDR2 is FQGNSA in the germline V gene. V lost 5 bases, J lost 5 bases, and 14 bases stayed unmatched. The DNA of the CDR3 is TGTGCCAGCAGCCTGTGGCGGAGCGGGGGGCGGGGAGATACGCAGTATTTT. Its protein product is CASSLWRSGGRGDTQYF.

The rearrangement links TRBV15 to TRBJ2-6; 8 bases fit TRBD2. The CDR3 is 16 amino acids. Per germline, CDR1 LNHNV and CDR2 YYDKDF (reference sequence). V dropped 8 bases and J dropped 1; count of bases not matched to a gene: 7. The CDR3 region has the DNA TGTGCCACCGGAGCGGGAGTTTCATCTGGGGCCAACGTCCTGACTTTC. Amino acid sequence: CATGAGVSSGANVLTF.

V usage is TRBV11-2 and J usage is TRBJ2-7; 8 bases line up with TRBD2. This CDR3 is built from 13 residues. V lost 8 bases to trimming and J lost 0 bases; unmatched junction nucleotides: 3. In germline, CDR1 is SGHAT, CDR2 FQNNGV. CDR3 bases: TGTGCCAGCTCTGGGACTAGCTCCTACGAGCAGTACTTC. Translation gives CASSGTSSYEQYF.

The table lists this clone with a count of one. The chain employs TRBV28 and TRBJ1-2; D might be TRBD1 (6 bases). CDR3 length: 14 residues. Germline assignment: CDR1 MDHEN and CDR2 SYDVKM. V lost 5 bases, J lost 4 bases, and 14 bases lay in between. CDR3 residues: CASSQAGTIYGYTF. Here the CDR3 DNA reads TGTGCCAGCAGTCAAGCCGGGACAATCTATGGCTACACCTTC.

The gene calls are TRBV7-9 and TRBJ1-2; no definite D call. V lost 8 bases to trimming and J lost 1 base, with 14 bases between them. Germline CDR1 and CDR2: SEHNR and FQNEAQ (reference sequence). This CDR3 is 14 amino acids long. The CDR3 protein is CASYRLSVNYGYTF. The CDR3 region has the DNA TGTGCCAGCTATCGCCTGTCCGTTAACTATGGCTACACCTTC.

V and J are TRBV4-3 and TRBJ2-1, with 7 positions matching TRBD2. Trimming removed 0 bases from V and 3 bases from J; junction bases left unmatched: 8. Per the germline V gene, CDR1 is LGHNA and CDR2 is YSLEER. This CDR3 has 17 amino acids. The DNA for the CDR3 is TGCGCCAGCAGCCAAGACCATTTGTCTAGCGGCTACAATGAGCAGTTCTTC. This codes for CASSQDHLSSGYNEQFF.

The chain uses TRBV6-5 and TRBJ1-5; a weak D match, TRBD1 (6 bases). The CDR3 runs to 13 residues. Germline V gene data show CDR1 as MNHEY and CDR2 as SVGAGI. V lost 6 bases, J lost 8 bases, and 14 bases lay in between. In DNA, the CDR3 is TGTGCCAGCAGGGGGACGGGGGCTAAGCCCCAGCATTTT. It translates to CASRGTGAKPQHF.

The CDR3 reads CASSGTGPTDTQYF. CDR3 sequence (DNA): TGCGCCAGCAGTGGGACAGGGCCAACAGATACGCAGTATTTT. This chain uses TRBV5-1 with TRBJ2-3; 9 nucleotides align to TRBD1. Germline values: CDR1 SGHRS, CDR2 YFSETQ. The length of the CDR3 is 14 residues. Trimming removed 5 bases from V and 3 bases from J; junction bases left unmatched: 4.

CDR3 DNA sequence: TGCGCCAGCGTGAGTGAGGGAGCGGGAGGTTTCCAACCCACCTACAATGAGCAGTTCTTC. This codes for CASVSEGAGGFQPTYNEQFF. V usage is TRBV10-2 and J usage is TRBJ2-1; TRBD2 matches 9 bases. Germline assignment: CDR1 WSHSY and CDR2 SAAADI. V shed 8 bases and J 2 bases; nucleotides not matched to a gene: 22. CDR3 length: 20 residues.

The V call is TRBV29-1, the J call TRBJ2-3, with TRBD2 matching over 7 bases. This CDR3 has 14 residues. Trimming cost V 4 bases and J 3 bases; bases outside gene matches: 7. In germline, CDR1 is SQVTM, CDR2 ANQGSEA. The CDR3 loop is CSVGGGRVTDTQYF. In DNA form, the CDR3 reads TGCAGCGTTGGTGGCGGGAGAGTGACAGATACGCAGTATTTT.

The J gene is TRBJ2-3, the V gene TRBV5-4; D possibly corresponds to TRBD2 (7 bases). V lost 0 bases and J lost 5, with 19 bases in between. The CDR3 contains 17 residues. CDR1 is SGHNT and CDR2 is YYREEE in the germline V gene (reference sequence). CDR3 DNA sequence: TGTGCCAGCAGCTTGGGCGGCGTGGGGGGGCGCGGAGATACGCAGTATTTT. It translates to CASSLGGVGGRGDTQYF.

CDR3 nucleotides: TGTGCCACCAGCAGAGATGCAGGGGGGCACGGCGAGCAGTACTTC. Its protein is CATSRDAGGHGEQYF. This sequence joins TRBV15 and TRBJ2-7; D may be TRBD1 (7 bases). The germline CDR1 and CDR2 sequences are LNHNV and YYDKDF (reference sequence). This CDR3 spans 15 amino acids. V was cut by 0 bases and J by 6 bases, with 15 bases left in between.